A selection of T cell receptor beta chains follows, all from one sample in a study of T cell repertoires in cytomegalovirus infection. TCRdb reprocessed the reads via MiXCR and lists one record per CDR3 protein. The sample holds roughly 760,000 distinct CDR3 sequences, approximately 34% seen once. The sample comprised PBMCs. The receptors derive from a human donor in good health (CMV status not recorded). Some clones in this sample may be carry-over from other donors' samples. Each CDR3 is given with its conserved first and last residue. The order of the fields is J gene, V gene, CDR3 protein.

TRBJ1-2,TRBV25-1,CASSAGFYGYTF
TRBJ1-2,TRBV7-2,CVSSPQGYGYTF
TRBJ2-6,TRBV7-2,CASSLATSGLVPGANVLTF
TRBJ2-1,TRBV24-1,CATSVHGTAYNEQFF
TRBJ1-5,TRBV7-2,CASSWGQTTLNQPQHF
TRBJ2-3,TRBV5-6,CASSDQLAGLTDTQYF
TRBJ2-7,TRBV10-1,CASSASGGPYEQYF
TRBJ2-3,TRBV2,CASSPNPGQETDTQYF
TRBJ2-5,TRBV6-5,CASSPAGLEKTQYF
TRBJ1-1,TRBV6-8,CASSYSIAEAFF
TRBJ2-1,TRBV27,CASTTPGRTGYNEQFF
TRBJ2-1,TRBV12-3/TRBV12-4,CASRVAGGNNEQFF
TRBJ1-4,TRBV7-9,CASSSQGFEKLFF
TRBJ2-7,TRBV28,CATARAGAPYEQYF
TRBJ1-3,TRBV28,CASIPSGRKGNTIYF
TRBJ2-7,TRBV12-3/TRBV12-4,CASSFRSILSGRGPYEQYF
TRBJ2-1,TRBV10-3,CAISQGVGAANEQFF
TRBJ2-7,TRBV5-1,CASSPPIAGDSYEQYF
TRBJ1-5,TRBV12-3/TRBV12-4,CASSLEQGINQPQHF
TRBJ1-5,TRBV7-2,CASRSGQGVKNQPQHF
TRBJ2-5,TRBV7-2,CASSLWGLEETQYF
TRBJ2-1,TRBV7-9,CASSGQGVPSYNEQFF
TRBJ1-2,TRBV7-2,CASSLGGAAQGGYTF
TRBJ1-1,TRBV28,CASRYRGPLNTEAFF
TRBJ1-1,TRBV27,CASSFGGTRTEAFF
TRBJ1-2,TRBV2,CASGDYSNYGYTF
TRBJ2-1,TRBV2,CASSEFPQGASEQFF
TRBJ1-2,TRBV7-9,CASSPSALANYGYTF
TRBJ1-1,TRBV28,CASKRGSFDTEAFF
TRBJ1-5,TRBV11-2,CASSLDWGTGINQPQHF
TRBJ2-1,TRBV28,CASSLSDRTGPYNEQFF
TRBJ2-7,TRBV10-3,CAISEGREIYEQYF
TRBJ1-2,TRBV29-1,CSGSQGDYGYTF
TRBJ2-7,TRBV7-8,CASSLPVTYEQYF
TRBJ1-4,TRBV7-2,CASSFELGLPNEKLFF
TRBJ1-5,TRBV5-1,CASSLTGSSNQPQHF
TRBJ1-5,TRBV24-1,CATSDVLGNQPQHF
TRBJ1-2,TRBV6-6,CASKTGTGNYGYTF
TRBJ2-1,TRBV7-2,CASSSARLRSSYNEQFF
TRBJ2-7,TRBV4-1,CASSQVEGDSYEQYF
TRBJ2-1,TRBV28,CASATWGDNEQFF
TRBJ1-3,TRBV4-1,CASSQGAPGQGRNTIYF
TRBJ2-5,TRBV15,CATSTAYQETQYF
TRBJ2-3,TRBV2,CASSESDLAGSISTDTQYF
TRBJ2-1,TRBV7-2,CASIKLAGVLNEQFF
TRBJ2-1,TRBV19,CASSGVPFSYNEQFF
TRBJ2-2,TRBV5-1,CASSLVFRGTANTGELFF
TRBJ1-2,TRBV5-1,CASSPQRQGYGYTF
TRBJ2-7,TRBV28,CASTGMLRGEQYF
TRBJ2-1,TRBV28,CASSLQGEFYNEQFF
TRBJ1-5,TRBV7-2,CVSGDRGGQPQHF